Listed below are T cell receptor beta chains from one sample, sequenced in a study of blood T cell repertoires in COVID-19. Data came from immunoSEQ multiplex PCR; TCRdb stores just in-frame clones and leaves some out. The repertoire has about 220,000 clones, around four fifths of them found once; the top ten carry over 4%. Sequences were obtained from peripheral blood. These receptor sequences come from a woman between 65 and 79 years old with COVID-19, enrolled during active disease. The CDR3 runs from the conserved cysteine through the conserved F or W. Each record gives: V gene, D gene, J gene, clone size, CDR3 DNA, CDR3 protein. The D gene is left open where the match is weak. A row's size may be missing; if present it is once, few, many or a size class.

v_call: TRBV5-1
d_call: TRBD1
j_call: TRBJ1-1
clone_size: .
cdr3_nt: TGCGCCAGCAGCCCGGGACAGGGGAACACTGAAGCTTTCTTT
cdr3_aa: CASSPGQGNTEAFF

v_call: TRBV16
d_call: .
j_call: TRBJ2-5
clone_size: .
cdr3_nt: TGTGCCAGCTGCCCCCAGTCGGCGGGACTAGAGACCCAGTACTTC
cdr3_aa: CASCPQSAGLETQYF

v_call: TRBV28
d_call: .
j_call: TRBJ1-4
clone_size: .
cdr3_nt: TGTGCCAGCAGGCCTCACGGGGCGGGGGAAAAACTGTTTTTT
cdr3_aa: CASRPHGAGEKLFF

v_call: TRBV5-4
d_call: .
j_call: TRBJ1-1
clone_size: .
cdr3_nt: TGTGCCAGCAGCTTGGACAGGAACACTGAAGCTTTCTTT
cdr3_aa: CASSLDRNTEAFF

v_call: TRBV27
d_call: .
j_call: TRBJ2-5
clone_size: .
cdr3_nt: TGTGCCAGCAGGTTTTTTAAACAGGAGACCCAGTACTTC
cdr3_aa: CASRFFKQETQYF

v_call: TRBV7-9
d_call: TRBD1
j_call: TRBJ2-5
clone_size: .
cdr3_nt: TGTGCCAGCAGCCCAAGCACGGGACAGGTACAAGAGACCCAGTACTTC
cdr3_aa: CASSPSTGQVQETQYF

v_call: TRBV28
d_call: .
j_call: TRBJ2-4
clone_size: .
cdr3_nt: TGTGCCAGCAGTTTGTTAGCGGACAATAAAAACATTCAGTACTTC
cdr3_aa: CASSLLADNKNIQYF

v_call: TRBV10-1
d_call: .
j_call: TRBJ2-1
clone_size: .
cdr3_nt: TGCGCCAGCAGTGAGTCCCAGGCTCCCTACAATGAGCAGTTCTTC
cdr3_aa: CASSESQAPYNEQFF

v_call: TRBV24-1
d_call: TRBD1
j_call: TRBJ2-5
clone_size: .
cdr3_nt: TGTGCCACCAGTGGAACAGGGGGCCAAGAGACCCAGTACTTC
cdr3_aa: CATSGTGGQETQYF

v_call: TRBV27
d_call: .
j_call: TRBJ2-7
clone_size: .
cdr3_nt: TGTGCCAGCAGTTTATCGAGACAGAAAGGCGAGCAGTACTTC
cdr3_aa: CASSLSRQKGEQYF

v_call: TRBV9
d_call: .
j_call: TRBJ1-2
clone_size: .
cdr3_nt: TGTGCCAGCAGCATCGATCAGGGGTACTATGGCTACACCTTC
cdr3_aa: CASSIDQGYYGYTF

v_call: TRBV3-1/TRBV3-2
d_call: TRBD2
j_call: TRBJ2-5
clone_size: .
cdr3_nt: TGTGCCAGCAGCCAGGGACTAGCGAGGCAAGAGACCCAGTACTTC
cdr3_aa: CASSQGLARQETQYF

v_call: TRBV19
d_call: TRBD1
j_call: TRBJ1-1
clone_size: .
cdr3_nt: TGTGCCAGTAGTATGGGGACAGGGGCCCTTGGGGTCACTGAAGCTTTCTTT
cdr3_aa: CASSMGTGALGVTEAFF

v_call: TRBV6-4
d_call: TRBD1
j_call: TRBJ1-1
clone_size: few
cdr3_nt: TGTGCCAGTAGGACAGGGGTGTACACTGAAGCTTTCTTT
cdr3_aa: CASRTGVYTEAFF

v_call: TRBV2
d_call: .
j_call: TRBJ1-5
clone_size: .
cdr3_nt: TGTGCCAGCAAATACTCCCGGGGGGTGGATCAGCCCCAGCATTTT
cdr3_aa: CASKYSRGVDQPQHF

v_call: TRBV4-1
d_call: TRBD1
j_call: TRBJ1-2
clone_size: .
cdr3_nt: TGCGCCAGCAGCCGCGCCCAAAGGGTTGGGACAGGTACGGGGGGCTACACCTTC
cdr3_aa: CASSRAQRVGTGTGGYTF

v_call: TRBV3-1/TRBV3-2
d_call: .
j_call: TRBJ1-6
clone_size: .
cdr3_nt: TGTGCCAGCAGCCAAAGTTCCCCGACAGATTCACCCCTCCACTTT
cdr3_aa: CASSQSSPTDSPLHF

v_call: TRBV5-1
d_call: .
j_call: TRBJ1-1
clone_size: .
cdr3_nt: TGCGCCAGCAGCTTGGCTCAGGGCAACACTGAAGCTTTCTTT
cdr3_aa: CASSLAQGNTEAFF

v_call: TRBV30
d_call: TRBD2
j_call: TRBJ2-3
clone_size: .
cdr3_nt: TGTGCCTGGAGTGTGCAACTAGCGGCCACAGATACGCAGTATTTT
cdr3_aa: CAWSVQLAATDTQYF

v_call: TRBV5-1
d_call: TRBD1
j_call: TRBJ2-1
clone_size: .
cdr3_nt: TGCGCCAGCAGCTCCGGACAGGGCTACAATGAGCAGTTCTTC
cdr3_aa: CASSSGQGYNEQFF

v_call: TRBV19
d_call: .
j_call: TRBJ2-2
clone_size: .
cdr3_nt: TGTGCCAGTACCCCACTCGGGGGAGCGAACACCGGGGAGCTGTTTTTT
cdr3_aa: CASTPLGGANTGELFF

v_call: TRBV30
d_call: .
j_call: TRBJ1-6
clone_size: .
cdr3_nt: TGTGCCTGGAGGTCGGCAGGGCTTTATAATTCACCCCTCCACTTT
cdr3_aa: CAWRSAGLYNSPLHF

v_call: TRBV7-2
d_call: TRBD2
j_call: TRBJ2-4
clone_size: .
cdr3_nt: TGTGCCAGCAGCTTACAAAGCGGGAGAGTTGAAAACATTCAGTACTTC
cdr3_aa: CASSLQSGRVENIQYF

v_call: TRBV5-4
d_call: .
j_call: TRBJ2-1
clone_size: few
cdr3_nt: TGTGCCAGCGGTTTGGACTCTCGGGTTACGTTCTTC
cdr3_aa: CASGLDSRVTFF

v_call: TRBV15
d_call: .
j_call: TRBJ1-1
clone_size: .
cdr3_nt: TGTGCCACCAGCAGAGATGCGGCTAGGTGGAGTACTGAAGCTTTCTTT
cdr3_aa: CATSRDAARWSTEAFF

v_call: TRBV4-1
d_call: .
j_call: TRBJ1-1
clone_size: .
cdr3_nt: TGCGCCAGCAGCCAAGACAGGGCCGAGACTGAAGCTTTCTTT
cdr3_aa: CASSQDRAETEAFF

v_call: TRBV6-5
d_call: .
j_call: TRBJ1-1
clone_size: .
cdr3_nt: TGTGCCAGCAGTCCCAGGGGTATGAACACTGAAGCTTTCTTT
cdr3_aa: CASSPRGMNTEAFF

v_call: TRBV4-1
d_call: TRBD2
j_call: TRBJ2-1
clone_size: .
cdr3_nt: TGCGCCAGCAGCCAAGTAATCACGGGAGGTCCCTCATACAATGAGCAGTTCTTC
cdr3_aa: CASSQVITGGPSYNEQFF

v_call: TRBV5-8
d_call: .
j_call: TRBJ1-4
clone_size: .
cdr3_nt: TGTGCCAGCAGCCGTTTGCAGGGAGGAACTAATGAAAAACTGTTTTTT
cdr3_aa: CASSRLQGGTNEKLFF

v_call: TRBV12-3/TRBV12-4
d_call: .
j_call: TRBJ2-5
clone_size: .
cdr3_nt: TGTGCCAGCAGTAGGGGGGAGACCCAGTACTTC
cdr3_aa: CASSRGETQYF

v_call: TRBV5-1
d_call: .
j_call: TRBJ2-3
clone_size: .
cdr3_nt: TGCGCCAGCAGAGAAGGGGGTGGCACAGATACGCAGTATTTT
cdr3_aa: CASREGGGTDTQYF

v_call: TRBV7-2
d_call: .
j_call: TRBJ1-4
clone_size: once
cdr3_nt: TGTGCCAGCAGCTTAGGAGCCGGGACACAGCTGTTTTTT
cdr3_aa: CASSLGAGTQLFF

v_call: TRBV9
d_call: .
j_call: TRBJ2-1
clone_size: once
cdr3_nt: TGTGCCAGCAGCCCCCAAGCGGGCTCCTACAATGAGCAGTTCTTC
cdr3_aa: CASSPQAGSYNEQFF

v_call: TRBV7-7
d_call: TRBD1
j_call: TRBJ2-2
clone_size: .
cdr3_nt: TGTGCCAGCAGCACAGGGGGCTATAACACCGGGGAGCTGTTTTTT
cdr3_aa: CASSTGGYNTGELFF

v_call: TRBV5-1
d_call: TRBD2
j_call: TRBJ2-1
clone_size: .
cdr3_nt: TGCGCCAGCAGCTTGGCCGTAGGACTAGCGGCGTTCCGGTTCTTC
cdr3_aa: CASSLAVGLAAFRFF

v_call: TRBV20-1
d_call: .
j_call: TRBJ2-7
clone_size: .
cdr3_nt: TGCAGTGCTAGTCGCCGGGACTCAGTTTACGAGCAGTACTTC
cdr3_aa: CSASRRDSVYEQYF

v_call: TRBV21-1
d_call: .
j_call: TRBJ1-1
clone_size: .
cdr3_nt: TGTGCCAGCAGCAGTAATCAGGGGAATATTTTTTCTGAAGCTTTCTTT
cdr3_aa: CASSSNQGNIFSEAFF

v_call: TRBV7-2
d_call: .
j_call: TRBJ1-1
clone_size: .
cdr3_nt: TGTGCCAGCAGCTTATTATACCAGGGGAACACTGAAGCTTTCTTT
cdr3_aa: CASSLLYQGNTEAFF

v_call: TRBV10-3
d_call: TRBD2
j_call: TRBJ2-7
clone_size: .
cdr3_nt: TGTGCCATCAAGAGGCTAGCGGGAGACGAGCAGTACTTC
cdr3_aa: CAIKRLAGDEQYF

v_call: TRBV5-1
d_call: .
j_call: TRBJ2-1
clone_size: .
cdr3_nt: TGCGCCAGCAGCTTCCAATACAATGAGCAGTTCTTC
cdr3_aa: CASSFQYNEQFF

v_call: TRBV2
d_call: .
j_call: TRBJ1-1
clone_size: .
cdr3_nt: TGTGCCAGCAGCTCGGAAGGACTAAAGAACACTGAAGCTTTCTTT
cdr3_aa: CASSSEGLKNTEAFF

v_call: TRBV18
d_call: .
j_call: TRBJ1-2
clone_size: .
cdr3_nt: TGTGCCAGCTCGCCAGGCCTGTCCGGGACTACTCTAGAAAATGGCTACACCTTC
cdr3_aa: CASSPGLSGTTLENGYTF

v_call: TRBV14
d_call: TRBD2
j_call: TRBJ2-5
clone_size: .
cdr3_nt: TGTGCCAGCAGCCTTGTAGCGGGAGTAGAGACCCAGTACTTC
cdr3_aa: CASSLVAGVETQYF

v_call: TRBV19
d_call: TRBD2
j_call: TRBJ2-7
clone_size: .
cdr3_nt: TGTGCCAGTAGTACCATAGCGGGAGCCAGGGCCTCCGAGCAGTACTTC
cdr3_aa: CASSTIAGARASEQYF

v_call: TRBV9
d_call: TRBD1
j_call: TRBJ2-2
clone_size: .
cdr3_nt: TGTGCCAGCAGTAGGGGACAGGGGACGCGTCTGAACACCGGGGAGCTGTTTTTT
cdr3_aa: CASSRGQGTRLNTGELFF

v_call: TRBV28
d_call: TRBD2
j_call: TRBJ2-7
clone_size: .
cdr3_nt: TGTGCCAGTGCGGGAGAAACCTACGAGCAGTACTTC
cdr3_aa: CASAGETYEQYF

v_call: TRBV7-3
d_call: .
j_call: TRBJ2-5
clone_size: .
cdr3_nt: TGTGCCAGCAGCTTAACGCCGGGTCAAGAGACCCAGTACTTC
cdr3_aa: CASSLTPGQETQYF

v_call: TRBV15
d_call: .
j_call: TRBJ1-6
clone_size: .
cdr3_nt: TGTGCCACCAGCAGAGGATCCGGCGGACAGTTAAATTCACCCCTCCACTTT
cdr3_aa: CATSRGSGGQLNSPLHF

v_call: TRBV15
d_call: .
j_call: TRBJ1-2
clone_size: .
cdr3_nt: TGTGCCACCAGCACCCGCGAACTCCGATTTGGCTACACCTTC
cdr3_aa: CATSTRELRFGYTF

v_call: TRBV28
d_call: .
j_call: TRBJ1-6
clone_size: .
cdr3_nt: TGTGCCAGCAGCTATGACACGGCAACCGATTCACCCCTCCACTTT
cdr3_aa: CASSYDTATDSPLHF

v_call: TRBV7-9
d_call: TRBD1
j_call: TRBJ1-2
clone_size: .
cdr3_nt: TGTGCCAGCAGCTTAGACGGGACAGGGTTTGGCTACACCTTC
cdr3_aa: CASSLDGTGFGYTF

v_call: TRBV7-9
d_call: .
j_call: TRBJ1-5
clone_size: .
cdr3_nt: TGTGCCAGCAGCCCCGGGACTTTCAATCAGCCCCAGCATTTT
cdr3_aa: CASSPGTFNQPQHF

v_call: TRBV28
d_call: .
j_call: TRBJ1-5
clone_size: .
cdr3_nt: TGTGCCAGCAGTTTTCGCCAGGCTAACTATCAGCCCCAGCATTTT
cdr3_aa: CASSFRQANYQPQHF

v_call: TRBV20-1
d_call: .
j_call: TRBJ2-3
clone_size: .
cdr3_nt: TGCAGTGCTAGTGGGGACTTAAGCACAGATACGCAGTATTTT
cdr3_aa: CSASGDLSTDTQYF

v_call: TRBV7-8
d_call: .
j_call: TRBJ2-5
clone_size: few
cdr3_nt: TGTGCCAGCAGCCGAGAGGGGGGGGGCCAAGAGACCCAGTACTTC
cdr3_aa: CASSREGGGQETQYF

v_call: TRBV20-1
d_call: .
j_call: TRBJ1-1
clone_size: .
cdr3_nt: TGCAGTGCTAGTGTACAGCCGAACACTGAAGCTTTCTTT
cdr3_aa: CSASVQPNTEAFF

v_call: TRBV29-1
d_call: TRBD2
j_call: TRBJ2-3
clone_size: few
cdr3_nt: TGCAGCGTTCAGCGGGATAGCACAGATACGCAGTATTTT
cdr3_aa: CSVQRDSTDTQYF

v_call: TRBV10-3
d_call: TRBD1
j_call: TRBJ2-1
clone_size: once
cdr3_nt: TGTGCCATTTCCTCCCGCGGGACAGGGGGCAATGAGCAGTTCTTC
cdr3_aa: CAISSRGTGGNEQFF

v_call: TRBV4-3
d_call: TRBD1
j_call: TRBJ1-4
clone_size: .
cdr3_nt: TGCGCCAGCAGCCAAACGGGACAGGGGTATGAAAAACTGTTTTTT
cdr3_aa: CASSQTGQGYEKLFF